This entry describes one TCR beta chain. No antigen is known for it. CDR3 size: 16 residues. The germline CDR1 and CDR2 sequences are LGHNA and YNFKEQ. The V end was cut by 4 bases, the J end by 1 base, with 15 bases between. The data were obtained in a study of shared clonotypes between healthy human individuals. As for the study in general: Donors, aged 18 to 49, were a couple of women and three men. General observations from the study: Naive subsets generally had larger estimated richness than memory subsets. A few donors held 5% to 5.5% of naive CD4 clonotypes in common.

Only in-frame clones appear in the TCRdb table, and some are missing; sequencing was by immunoSEQ multiplex PCR. Of 2 million to 3 million clones listed, 90% to 95% are singletons. V usage is TRBV4-2 and J usage is TRBJ2-3, with a tentative D call TRBD2 (5 bases). Specimen: naive CD4+ T cells sorted from blood. Described subset: CD45RA+ positively selected. The TCR originated in a man aged 18-30 years in good health. The CDR3 region is CASSPKSPGGTDTQYF. In DNA form, the CDR3 reads TGTGCCAGCAGCCCCAAGTCCCCCGGGGGCACAGATACGCAGTATTTT.